These T cell receptor beta chains were read from a single sample in a study of control samples from healthy donors and cancer patients. TCRdb's table, derived via immunoSEQ multiplex PCR, lists solely in-frame clones and lacks some. Of 100,000 to 150,000 clones listed, approximately 90% are singletons. Material for sequencing was blood. These receptor sequences come from a woman between 50 and 59 years old in good health. The CDR3 runs from the conserved cysteine through the conserved F or W. D genes are given only for firm matches. The size entry is marked missing in some rows and otherwise reads once, few, many or a size class.

TRBD2	TRBV6-5	once	TRBJ2-5	TGTGCCAGCAGGGGGACTAGCGCACAAGAGACCCAGTACTTC	CASRGTSAQETQYF
-	TRBV19	-	TRBJ2-2	TGTGCCAGTAGTTTAGGGGACAAATACCCTCCCGGGGAGCTGTTTTTT	CASSLGDKYPPGELFF
-	TRBV6-5	-	TRBJ1-2	TGTGCCAGCAGTTACTCGCAGGGTTTCCTGGGCTACACCTTC	CASSYSQGFLGYTF
TRBD2	TRBV10-3	-	TRBJ2-7	TGTGCCATCAGTGAGGCCGGGGGGGGGACCTACGAGCAGTACTTC	CAISEAGGGTYEQYF
-	TRBV20-1	-	TRBJ2-1	TGCGGTGCTAGACGGGTGGATGAGCAGTTCTTC	CGARRVDEQFF
TRBD1	TRBV5-1	-	TRBJ1-1	TGCGCCAGCAGCTTTTACAATACAGGGGGAACTGAAGCTTTCTTT	CASSFYNTGGTEAFF
TRBD2	TRBV27	-	TRBJ2-7	TGTGCCAGCAGTTTAGTGGCGGGAGGTGGCGAGCAGTACTTC	CASSLVAGGGEQYF
-	TRBV18	-	TRBJ2-3	TGTGCCAGCTCACCACCAAATACAGATACGCAGTATTTT	CASSPPNTDTQYF
TRBD1	TRBV19	once	TRBJ1-1	TGTGCCAGTAGTATTTTCCCGGCCGACAGGGTAACTGAAGCTTTCTTT	CASSIFPADRVTEAFF
-	TRBV18	-	TRBJ1-4	TGTGCCAGCTCACCGATCGACAGCATAAATGAAAAACTGTTTTTT	CASSPIDSINEKLFF
-	TRBV30	-	TRBJ2-5	TGTGCCTGGAGTGGGGGGACGGGGGAGACCCAGTACTTC	CAWSGGTGETQYF
-	TRBV29-1	-	TRBJ2-2	TGCAGCGTGGGGGGTGGGCGGTTCAACACCGGGGAGCTGTTTTTT	CSVGGGRFNTGELFF
-	TRBV5-5	-	TRBJ2-7	TGTGCCAGCAGCCCCTTTGCCCTTGGCTACGAGCAGTACTTC	CASSPFALGYEQYF
-	TRBV19	-	TRBJ1-6	TGTGCCAGTGGTGGGACTGCGAGCTCCTATAATTCACCCCTCCACTTT	CASGGTASSYNSPLHF
-	TRBV10-2	-	TRBJ2-1	TGCGCCAGCAGTGACGTGGGACCTACCAATGAGCAGTTCTTC	CASSDVGPTNEQFF
-	TRBV7-8	-	TRBJ1-5	TGTGCCAGCAGCTTGGACGGAGCGGTTCCGCCCCAGCATTTT	CASSLDGAVPPQHF
-	TRBV28	-	TRBJ2-7	TGTGCCAGCACCGCCCGGCTAGGAGGCGAGCAGTACTTC	CASTARLGGEQYF
TRBD1	TRBV24-1	few	TRBJ2-3	TGTGCCACCAGTGATAGGATTGGACAGGGGTTGAATACGCAGTATTTT	CATSDRIGQGLNTQYF
-	TRBV28	-	TRBJ2-7	TGTGCCAGCAGACCAGGGTATTTCTACGAGCAGTACTTC	CASRPGYFYEQYF
TRBD1	TRBV30	-	TRBJ1-1	TGTGCCTGGAGTGCGACAGGGCCAGGCACTGAAGCTTTCTTT	CAWSATGPGTEAFF
-	TRBV28	-	TRBJ2-7	TGTGCCAGCAGTTTGCGCTACGAGCAGTACTTC	CASSLRYEQYF
-	TRBV19	-	TRBJ2-7	TGTGCCAGTAGAGATCGGGACACCTCCTACGAGCAGTACTTC	CASRDRDTSYEQYF
TRBD2	TRBV15	-	TRBJ2-7	TGTGCCACCAGCAGAGGCGGGAGCTCCTACGAGCAGTACTTC	CATSRGGSSYEQYF
TRBD1	TRBV30	-	TRBJ1-2	TGTGCCTGGAGTCTTAGACAGGGACTCAACTATGGCTACACCTTC	CAWSLRQGLNYGYTF
-	TRBV5-1	-	TRBJ1-6	TGCGCCAGCAGCTTGGAGGTTGGGAATTCACCCCTCCACTTT	CASSLEVGNSPLHF
-	TRBV10-3	once	TRBJ2-7	TGTGCCATCAGTGAGAATTACGAGCAGTACTTC	CAISENYEQYF
-	TRBV7-8	-	TRBJ1-2	TGTGCCAGCAGCTTAGCGGGGGGGAGCTATGGCTACACCTTC	CASSLAGGSYGYTF
TRBD2	TRBV19	-	TRBJ2-2	TGTGCCAGTACGGTCCAGCGGGGGGTTACCGGGGAGCTGTTTTTT	CASTVQRGVTGELFF
-	TRBV2	once	TRBJ2-3	TGTGCCAGCAGGGCGGGGTTGACAGATACGCAGTATTTT	CASRAGLTDTQYF
TRBD2	TRBV5-1	-	TRBJ2-5	TGCGCCAGCAGCTTGGTCGGCGGGAGTCGAGAGACCCAGTACTTC	CASSLVGGSRETQYF
-	TRBV30	few	TRBJ1-1	TGTGCCTGGAGTGATGTATGGGGACAAGAAGCTTTCTTT	CAWSDVWGQEAFF
-	TRBV2	-	TRBJ2-7	TGTGCCAGCACAGGGGGGTCGGGCGAGCAGTACTTC	CASTGGSGEQYF
-	TRBV19	-	TRBJ1-3	TGTGCCAGTAAGGTTCCTTCTGCCTCTGGAAACACCATATATTTT	CASKVPSASGNTIYF
TRBD1	TRBV3-1/TRBV3-2	-	TRBJ1-1	TGTGCCAGCAGCCAAGGGGCAGGGGGAAGGAGCGCGACTTTCTTT	CASSQGAGGRSATFF
-	TRBV18	-	TRBJ1-6	TGTGCCAGCTCACCAGACAGGAATTCACCCCTCCACTTT	CASSPDRNSPLHF
TRBD2	TRBV4-1	-	TRBJ2-7	TGCGCCAGCAGCCAACTAGCGGGGTCTACCTACGAGCAGTACTTC	CASSQLAGSTYEQYF
-	TRBV14	-	TRBJ1-1	TGTGCCAGCAGCCATCTTAGGGGGGGGACTGAAGCTTTCTTT	CASSHLRGGTEAFF
TRBD1	TRBV5-1	-	TRBJ1-5	TGCGCCAGCAGCCTGGGACAGGGCCTCAATCAGCCCCAGCATTTT	CASSLGQGLNQPQHF
-	TRBV19	-	TRBJ1-2	TGTGCCAGTAGTCGGGAGGAGCCCCCTAACTATGGCTACACCTTC	CASSREEPPNYGYTF
TRBD2	TRBV7-8	-	TRBJ2-5	TGTGCCAGCAGTATCGGACTAGCGGGGGGTATAGCCAAGGCGACCCAGTACTTC	CASSIGLAGGIAKATQYF